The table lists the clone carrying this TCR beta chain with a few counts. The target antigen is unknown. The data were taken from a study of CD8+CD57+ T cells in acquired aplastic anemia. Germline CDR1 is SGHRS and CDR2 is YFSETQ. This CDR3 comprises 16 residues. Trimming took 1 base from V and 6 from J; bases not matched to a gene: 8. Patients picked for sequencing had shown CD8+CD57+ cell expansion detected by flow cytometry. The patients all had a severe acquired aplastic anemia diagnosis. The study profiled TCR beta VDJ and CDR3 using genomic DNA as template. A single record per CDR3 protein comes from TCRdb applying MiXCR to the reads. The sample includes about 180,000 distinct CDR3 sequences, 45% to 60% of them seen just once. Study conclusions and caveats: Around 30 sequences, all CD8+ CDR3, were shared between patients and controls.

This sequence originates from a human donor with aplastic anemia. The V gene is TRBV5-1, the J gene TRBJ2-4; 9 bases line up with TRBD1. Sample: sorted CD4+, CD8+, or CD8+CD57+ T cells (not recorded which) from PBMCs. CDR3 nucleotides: TGCGCCAGCAGCTTGTCTCCGCCGGGACAGGGAAACATTCAGTACTTC. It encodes CASSLSPPGQGNIQYF.